The 29 T cell receptor beta chains below were found in one sample sequenced in a study of graft-versus-host responses after intestinal transplantation. Tissue from the graft was processed to free its intraepithelial and lamina propria lymphocytes. Sequencing used immunoSEQ multiplex PCR; TCRdb keeps in-frame clones, though not all of them. The table lists roughly 4,500 clones, approximately 80% of them singletons. Sequencing was performed on ileum tissue, taken 9 days after transplant. Source of these receptors: a human patient who received an intestinal transplant, so some T cells may come from the graft donor.

The chain links TRBV27 to TRBJ2-3; TRBD2 agrees at 10 bases. The ends lost 3 bases at V and 2 bases at J; junction bases unmatched: 2. The germline V gene has CDR1 MNHEY and CDR2 SMNVEV (reference sequence). The CDR3 sequence is 15 residues long. The CDR3: CASSFTSGDTDTQYF. CDR3 in DNA: TGTGCCAGCAGTTTTACTAGCGGGGACACAGATACGCAGTATTTT.

The chain recombines TRBV14 with TRBJ2-3; 7 nucleotides agree with TRBD2. Unmatched junction bases numbered 9, after V lost 0 bases and J lost 3 bases. CDR3 length: 17 amino acids. CDR1 and CDR2 from the germline V gene are SGHDN and FVKESK. CDR3 region: CASSQDRPGTTTDTQYF. CDR3 nucleotide sequence: TGTGCCAGCAGCCAAGACCGACCCGGGACTACTACAGATACGCAGTATTTT. Using reference TRBV14 and TRBJ2-3 for the parts outside the CDR3, the full variable domain is EAGVTQFPSHSVIEKGQTVTLRCDPISGHDNLYWYRRVMGKEIKFLLHFVKESKQDESGMPNNRFLAERTGGTYSTLKVQPAELEDSGVYFCASSQDRPGTTTDTQYFGPGTRLTVL.

This clone was observed a handful of times. V usage is TRBV27 and J usage is TRBJ1-4; 7 bases match TRBD1. Germline V lookup: CDR1 MNHEY, CDR2 SMNVEV (reference sequence). V gave up 5 bases and J gave up 11 bases; unmatched junction bases: 5. This CDR3 has 12 residues. The CDR3 is CASSVLRGKLFF. CDR3 coding DNA: TGTGCCAGCAGTGTGCTCAGGGGGAAACTGTTTTTT.

This clone was detected only a few times. This rearrangement joins TRBV21-1 to TRBJ2-5; no check of the table's D call, TRBD2, against the DNA was made. TRBV21-1 is reported as a pseudogene. The length of the CDR3 is 17 residues. CDR3 bases: TGTGCCAGCAGCAAGGCCGGGACTAGCGGGAGACAGGAGACCCAGTACTTC. Amino acids: CASSKAGTSGRQETQYF.

The CDR3 region is CASSLAQAMAFF. CDR3 nucleotides: TGTGCCAGCAGCTTGGCGCAGGCGATGGCTTTCTTT. This chain joins TRBV5-6 and TRBJ1-1; D ambiguous. Per the germline V gene, CDR1 is SGHDT and CDR2 is YYEEEE. V lost 0 bases and J lost 11, with 11 bases in between. The CDR3 consists of 12 residues.

This chain links TRBV10-1 with TRBJ1-1; D is possibly TRBD1 (5 bases). Germline loops: CDR1 WNHNN, CDR2 SYGVQD (reference sequence). The V end lost 11 bases, the J end lost 3 bases, and 16 bases lay between the germline ends. CDR3 length: 13 amino acids. CDR3 coding DNA: TGCGCCGCGGGGGGATCCGCCTACACTGAAGCTTTCTTT. Amino acid sequence: CAAGGSAYTEAFF.

This clone was found a few times. The rearrangement joins TRBV5-1 to TRBJ2-3; weak D call: TRBD1 (5 bases). Germline V gives CDR1 SGHRS, CDR2 YFSETQ. The CDR3 contains 12 residues. The V and J ends lost 0 bases and 9 bases respectively, with 8 bases between them. CDR3 in DNA: TGCGCCAGCAGCTTGGCAGGGCCCACGCAGTATTTT. Its protein is CASSLAGPTQYF.

This chain joins TRBV5-1 and TRBJ2-5; weak D call: TRBD2 (5 bases). The V gene lost 2 bases and the J gene lost 3 bases, with 11 bases spanning the gap. The CDR3 loop spans 14 amino acids. Germline-derived CDR1 and CDR2 are SGHRS and YFSETQ. The CDR3 region is CASSFRTGKETQYF. The CDR3 DNA follows: TGCGCCAGCAGCTTTCGGACTGGGAAAGAGACCCAGTACTTC.

V usage is TRBV27 and J usage is TRBJ1-1; D not resolved. Per the germline V gene, CDR1 is MNHEY and CDR2 is SMNVEV (reference sequence). The length of the CDR3 is 14 residues. V was cut by 6 bases and J by 2 bases, with 13 bases left in between. Written as DNA, the CDR3 is TGTGCCAGCAGCCGCGATTATATTAACACTGAAGCTTTCTTT. Encoded protein: CASSRDYINTEAFF.

The chain joins TRBV6-1 to TRBJ1-1; tentative D call: TRBD1 (6 bases). The germline V and J ends were trimmed by 7 bases and 10 bases, with 19 bases remaining between them. CDR1 and CDR2 from the germline V gene are MNHNS and SASEGT. This CDR3 has 13 residues. CDR3 in DNA: TGTGCCAGCAACCTAAGGGGGGTAGGGGGAGCTTTCTTT. This encodes CASNLRGVGGAFF.

The chain is built from TRBV5-6 and TRBJ2-5; D is perhaps TRBD2 (5 bases). The assigned J gene may be wrong: the sequence end matches TRBJ2-7 better. The germline V gene has CDR1 SGHDT and CDR2 YYEEEE. This CDR3 spans 16 amino acids. DNA of the CDR3: TGTGCCAGCAGCTTGAAGAAACGGGGATGGGCCTACGAGCAGTACTTC. Its protein product is CASSLKKRGWAYEQYF.

The rearrangement links TRBV7-6 to TRBJ2-5; TRBD1 aligns across 7 bases. The DNA end is a closer match to TRBJ2-7, so the J assignment may be wrong. The CDR3 has 15 residues. Germline values: CDR1 SGHVS, CDR2 FNYEAQ. The CDR3 DNA sequence: TGTGCCAGCAGCTTAGAATTTGGACAGGCTTACGAGCAGTACTTC. Amino acid sequence: CASSLEFGQAYEQYF.

The chain joins TRBV27 to TRBJ1-1; 7 bases agree with TRBD1. V trimming: 6 bases; J trimming: 0 bases; junction bases outside the gene matches: 7. The CDR3 has 15 residues. The germline V gene encodes CDR1 MNHEY and CDR2 SMNVEV (reference sequence). CDR3 in amino acids: CASRQNRGLNTEAFF. CDR3 DNA: TGTGCCAGCAGGCAAAACAGGGGTTTGAACACTGAAGCTTTCTTT.

V is TRBV11-1 and J is TRBJ2-1; TRBD2 matches at 7 bases. V lost 0 bases to trimming and J lost 3 bases; unmatched junction nucleotides: 2. This CDR3 has 15 residues. Germline CDR1 and CDR2: SGHAT and FQDESV (reference sequence). Written as DNA, the CDR3 is TGTGCCAGCAGCTTAGCTAGCGGGTTCTACAATGAGCAGTTCTTC. It encodes CASSLASGFYNEQFF.

The V gene is TRBV6-1, the J gene TRBJ2-5; 7 bases are a match to TRBD1. J gave up 7 bases and V 5 bases, and 10 bases lay outside the gene matches. This CDR3 has 14 amino acids. CDR1 is MNHNS, CDR2 SASEGT, per germline. The chain's CDR3 is CASSSGTDPTTQYF. The CDR3 DNA is TGTGCCAGCAGTTCCGGGACAGACCCGACGACCCAGTACTTC.

The CDR3 loop reads CASSRDTLYEQYF. The CDR3 DNA is TGCGCCAGTTCCCGGGACACCCTCTACGAGCAGTACTTC. The chain combines TRBV5-1 with TRBJ2-7, with TRBD1 as a possible D gene (6 bases). Germline lookup yields CDR1 SGHRS and CDR2 YFSETQ. The CDR3 covers 13 residues. Trimming stripped 8 bases from V and 3 bases from J, with 15 bases between. Combining the CDR3 with reference TRBV5-1 and TRBJ2-7 gives the whole variable domain KAGVTQTPRYLIKTRGQQVTLSCSPISGHRSVSWYQQTPGQGLQFLFEYFSETQRNKGNFPGRFSGRQFSNSRSEMNVSTLELGDSALYLCASSRDTLYEQYFGPGTRLTVT.

The sample holds one count of this clone. This chain uses TRBV29-1 with TRBJ2-6; TRBD1 matches at 7 bases. The CDR3 has 13 amino acids. V trimming: 6 bases; J trimming: 2 bases; junction bases outside the gene matches: 1. In germline, CDR1 is SQVTM, CDR2 ANQGSEA. In DNA, the CDR3 is TGCAGCGTCGGACAGGCTGGGGCCAACGTCCTGACTTTC. Translation gives CSVGQAGANVLTF.

This clone was seen just once. The chain recombines TRBV6-1 with TRBJ1-4, with TRBD1 identical over 7 bases. Per the germline V gene, CDR1 is MNHNS and CDR2 is SASEGT. V gave up 6 bases and J gave up 0 bases; unmatched junction bases: 1. There are 14 residues in the CDR3. CDR3 DNA sequence: TGTGCCAGCAGAGGGACAGCAACTAATGAAAAACTGTTTTTT. Its translation: CASRGTATNEKLFF.

The gene calls are TRBV13 and TRBJ2-7; 10 positions match TRBD1. Germline V CDR1 and CDR2: PRHDT, FYEKMQ (reference sequence). Trimming at V came to 3 bases and at J to 6 bases, leaving 8 bases not matched to a gene. The CDR3 extends over 15 amino acids. This CDR3 is CASSLGDRGLGEQYF. CDR3 DNA sequence: TGTGCCAGCAGCTTGGGGGACAGGGGATTGGGCGAGCAGTACTTC.

The chain employs TRBV7-9 and TRBJ2-7; 12 bases are shared with TRBD2. J lost 4 bases, V lost 4 bases, and 17 bases had no gene match. This CDR3 has 19 amino acids. CDR1 SEHNR and CDR2 FQNEAQ come from the germline V gene (reference sequence). The CDR3 region is CASSSVLAGGDSPLYEQYF. Here the CDR3 DNA reads TGTGCCAGCAGCTCGGTACTAGCGGGAGGTGACTCGCCGTTGTACGAGCAGTACTTC.

The CDR3 spells CASSAGDYGYTF. The CDR3 nucleotides read TGCGCCAGCAGTGCGGGGGACTATGGCTACACCTTC. The chain recombines TRBV10-1 with TRBJ1-2; TRBD1 might be the D (5 bases). The CDR3 has 12 residues. Germline V lookup: CDR1 WNHNN, CDR2 SYGVQD (reference sequence). Trimming stripped 4 bases from V and 3 bases from J, with 6 bases between.

V and J are TRBV19 and TRBJ1-2; 11 positions match TRBD1. This CDR3 contains 13 residues. V was pared by 6 bases and J by 8 bases, with 5 bases of the junction left unmatched. CDR1 LNHDA and CDR2 SQIVND come from the germline V gene (reference sequence). The CDR3 protein is CASRGQGAHGYTF. CDR3 DNA sequence: TGTGCCAGTAGAGGACAGGGGGCGCACGGCTACACCTTC.

V is TRBV15 and J is TRBJ1-1; 8 nucleotides line up with TRBD1. The germline V gene has CDR1 LNHNV and CDR2 YYDKDF (reference sequence). The CDR3 runs 17 residues. V was clipped by 1 base and J by 7 bases; unmatched bases: 14. CDR3 residues: CATSRARQGSAMCEAFF. The CDR3 DNA follows: TGTGCCACCAGCAGAGCTCGACAGGGGTCGGCGATGTGTGAAGCTTTCTTT.

This clone was recorded a few times. The V call is TRBV10-3, the J call TRBJ1-1, with TRBD1 as a possible D gene (6 bases). The germline V gene has CDR1 ENHRY and CDR2 SYGVKD. CDR3 length: 14 amino acids. Trimming took 7 bases from V and 3 from J, leaving 15 bases between them. CDR3 coding DNA: TGTGCCATCAAGTATACAGGGTTGGACACTGAAGCTTTCTTT. This translates into CAIKYTGLDTEAFF.

This sequence joins TRBV7-9 and TRBJ2-2; D unclear. The CDR3 extends over 15 amino acids. Germline CDR1 is SEHNR and CDR2 is FQNEAQ (reference sequence). V was cut by 1 base and J by 2 bases, with 8 bases left in between. CDR3 sequence (DNA): TGTGCCAGCAGCTTAGGGGCGGTCAACACCGGGGAGCTGTTTTTT. Its protein is CASSLGAVNTGELFF.

The chain couples TRBV7-9 to TRBJ2-2, with a possible D match to TRBD1 (6 bases). The CDR3 totals 14 residues. In germline, CDR1 is SEHNR, CDR2 FQNEAQ (reference sequence). V lost 3 bases and J lost 4, with 9 bases in between. The CDR3 DNA sequence: TGTGCCAGCAGCTTGGAGACAGGCACCGGGGAGCTGTTTTTT. Amino acids: CASSLETGTGELFF.

J is TRBJ2-7 and V is TRBV25-1; 8 bases agree with TRBD1. Germline V CDR1 and CDR2: MGHDK, SYGVNS. The CDR3 covers 18 residues. The V segment lost 4 bases and the J segment 0 bases; nucleotides outside the gene matches: 14. The CDR3 protein is CASSANTGDRGYSYEQYF. CDR3 sequence (DNA): TGTGCCAGCAGTGCCAATACGGGAGACAGGGGCTACTCCTACGAGCAGTACTTC.

The chain links TRBV6-4 to TRBJ2-2; D is perhaps TRBD2 (5 bases). Germline CDR1 MRHNA, CDR2 SNTAGT. Trimming pared 8 bases from V and 6 bases from J, leaving 13 bases between. The CDR3 length is 13 residues. For the CDR3, the DNA is TGTGCCAGCCGTACGGACTCGGCCGGGGAGCTGTTTTTT. The encoded protein is CASRTDSAGELFF.

V is TRBV19 and J is TRBJ1-2; 7 positions match TRBD1. The V segment lost 6 bases and the J segment 2 bases; nucleotides outside the gene matches: 6. The CDR3 runs to 14 residues. Germline CDR1 LNHDA, CDR2 SQIVND (reference sequence). In DNA, the CDR3 is TGTGCCAGTAGAAAACAGGGGCGCAACTATGGCTACACCTTC. Its protein is CASRKQGRNYGYTF.